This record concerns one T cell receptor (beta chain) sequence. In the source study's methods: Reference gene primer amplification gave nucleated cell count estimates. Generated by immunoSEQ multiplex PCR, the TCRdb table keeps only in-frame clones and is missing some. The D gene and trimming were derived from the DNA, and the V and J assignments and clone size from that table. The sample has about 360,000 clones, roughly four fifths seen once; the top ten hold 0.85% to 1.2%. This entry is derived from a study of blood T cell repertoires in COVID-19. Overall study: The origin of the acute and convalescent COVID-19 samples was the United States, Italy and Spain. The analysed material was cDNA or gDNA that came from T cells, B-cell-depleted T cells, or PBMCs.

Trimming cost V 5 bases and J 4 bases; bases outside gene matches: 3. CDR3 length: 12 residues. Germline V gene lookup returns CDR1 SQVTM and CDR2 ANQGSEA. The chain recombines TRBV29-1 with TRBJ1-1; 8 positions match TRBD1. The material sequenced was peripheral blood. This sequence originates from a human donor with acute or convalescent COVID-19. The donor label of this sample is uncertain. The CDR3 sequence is CSVRTGFTEAFF. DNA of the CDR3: TGCAGCGTTCGGACAGGGTTCACTGAAGCTTTCTTT.